This T cell receptor (beta chain) emerged from a study of glioma-infiltrating T cells after dendritic cell vaccination. Study as a whole: Dendritic cell vaccine was injected intradermally three times, biweekly. Findings and limits, study-wide: Survival was not directly related to TCR clonality in these patients.

As for this clone: What it binds is not known.

Only patients with spare fresh-frozen tumor and over two years of follow-up were included. All glioblastoma patients lacked an isocitrate dehydrogenase mutation. TCRdb's copy holds only in-frame clones and misses some; the assay was immunoSEQ multiplex PCR. Of some 30,000 clones in the sample, 90% to 95% were seen once. The germline CDR1 and CDR2 sequences are SGHVS and FNYEAQ. The V end was cut by 3 bases, the J end by 4 bases, with 16 bases between. The length of the CDR3 is 16 residues. This sequence originates from a human donor with glioblastoma. This material consisted of blood, taken before dendritic cell vaccination. This chain joins TRBV7-6 and TRBJ1-5; D call uncertain. This chain's CDR3 is CASSLGSGSSNQPQHF. The CDR3 nucleotides are TGTGCCAGCAGCTTGGGCTCGGGGTCCTCTAATCAGCCCCAGCATTTT.